The rows below give T cell receptor beta chains drawn from one sample of a study of T cells after yellow fever vaccination. From the 5' RACE reads, TCRdb called clonotypes with MiXCR, one entry per CDR3 protein. This sample carries 15,000 or so distinct CDR3 sequences, roughly 3.7% of them seen once, and the ten largest clones take roughly 0.37%. This sample comprised PBMCs, either bulk or a sorted T-cell subset (CD4+, CD8+, memory, or dextramer-sorted; not recorded which), obtained 15 days after the yellow fever booster vaccination. These receptors all come from a man aged 25-45 years who received the YFV17D yellow fever vaccine. Each CDR3 is given with its conserved first and last residue. The order of the fields is V gene, J gene, D gene, clone size, CDR3 DNA, CDR3 protein. D genes are given only for firm matches. Rows may omit the clone size; those that give it use once, few, many or a size class.

TRBV19	TRBJ1-5	.	many	TGTGCCAGTCACCTTGGTGTTGGGCTTCCGAATCAGCCCCAGCATTTT	CASHLGVGLPNQPQHF
TRBV6-5	TRBJ2-5	.	many	TGTGCCACCGGCAGGAGGGGAGAGACCCAGTACTTC	CATGRRGETQYF
TRBV12-3/TRBV12-4	TRBJ1-4	.	medium-sized	TGTGCCAGCAGTTCCGGTGGTTCCTCTGAAAAACTGTTTTTT	CASSSGGSSEKLFF
TRBV6-2/TRBV6-3	TRBJ2-3	.	medium-sized	TGTGCCAGCAGCTCCACAGATACGCAGTATTTT	CASSSTDTQYF
TRBV10-3	TRBJ2-1	.	many	TGTGCCATCAGTGATACGCACTTGAGCTCCTACAATGAGCAGTTCTTC	CAISDTHLSSYNEQFF
TRBV20-1	TRBJ2-1	TRBD2	many	TGCAGTGCTAGAGTGGCCAGCGGGAGGGCCTCCTACAATGAGCAGTTCTTC	CSARVASGRASYNEQFF
TRBV6-1	TRBJ2-7	.	many	TGTGCCAGCAGTCAAGGGACAGGGGGGTTGTGGACTAGCGGGATGAGGCTCTACGAGCAGTACTTC	CASSQGTGGLWTSGMRLYEQYF
TRBV6-2/TRBV6-3	TRBJ2-3	TRBD2	many	TGTGCCAGCAGTTCGACTAGCGGGAGCGCAGATACGCAGTATTTT	CASSSTSGSADTQYF
TRBV3-1	TRBJ2-7	.	many	TGTGCCAGCACCCTCAAAGGGAGGCAGGGACAATCCGTCGAGCAGTACTTC	CASTLKGRQGQSVEQYF
TRBV28	TRBJ2-7	TRBD2	.	TGTGCCAGCAGTTTAGTGGGACTAGCTCACGAGCAGTACTTC	CASSLVGLAHEQYF
TRBV19	TRBJ2-7	TRBD1	.	TGTGCCAGTAGCCGCCTACCGGGACAGGGGCCCGAGCAGTACTTC	CASSRLPGQGPEQYF
TRBV12-3/TRBV12-4	TRBJ2-2	TRBD2	many	TGTGCCAGCAGTGGGACTAGCGGGAACACCGGGGAGCTGTTTTTT	CASSGTSGNTGELFF
TRBV20-1	TRBJ2-1	.	many	TGCAGTGCTGGGTATCGGACCCCCGCCAATGAGCAGTTCTTC	CSAGYRTPANEQFF
TRBV4-3	TRBJ2-1	.	medium-sized	TGCGCCAGCAGCCAGGGAGTTGCTCAGTTCTTC	CASSQGVAQFF
TRBV27	TRBJ1-5	.	many	TGTGCCAGCAGTTTTGGCAGGGTCAATCAGCCCCAGCATTTT	CASSFGRVNQPQHF
TRBV5-3	TRBJ2-7	.	.	TGTGCCATGAGCCCCGGCCGATCCTACGAGCAGTACTTC	CAMSPGRSYEQYF
TRBV28	TRBJ2-7	TRBD2	many	TGTGCCAGCAGTACCACCGCTAGCGGGGGACTCTACGAGCAGTACTTC	CASSTTASGGLYEQYF
TRBV24-1	TRBJ2-5	TRBD2	many	TGTGCCACCAGTGATTTTAGCGGGAGCCAAGAGACCCAGTACTTC	CATSDFSGSQETQYF
TRBV29-1	TRBJ2-2	.	many	TGCAGCGTTCGGGACACCGGGGAGCTGTTTTTT	CSVRDTGELFF
TRBV4-3	TRBJ2-3	TRBD2	many	TGCGCCAGCAGCCAAGATCTTCGACTAGCTGATACGCAGTATTTT	CASSQDLRLADTQYF
TRBV28	TRBJ2-7	TRBD2	many	TGTGCCAGCAGACGACGGACTAGCGGCTCCTACGAGCAGTACTTC	CASRRRTSGSYEQYF
TRBV19	TRBJ2-7	TRBD2	many	TGTGCCAGTAGTATCGGGGCGGGAGTCATCTACGAGCAGTACTTC	CASSIGAGVIYEQYF
TRBV6-2/TRBV6-3	TRBJ2-7	.	medium-sized	TGTGCCAGCGACCCGGGGCTCTCAACCTACGAGCAGTACTTC	CASDPGLSTYEQYF
TRBV20-1	TRBJ2-5	.	few	TGCAGTGCCCCTGTAAGCCCGTCGAGCCGGGAGACCCAGTACTTC	CSAPVSPSSRETQYF
TRBV7-2	TRBJ2-3	TRBD2	many	TGTGCCAGCAGCTTACTACTAGCGGAAGCCACAGATACGCAGTATTTT	CASSLLLAEATDTQYF
TRBV29-1	TRBJ2-3	.	many	TGCAGCGTTTCCCCAACCATGTCAGATACGCAGTATTTT	CSVSPTMSDTQYF
TRBV20-1	TRBJ2-3	TRBD2	many	TGCAGTGCTATGACTAGCGGGAGAGGAGGGTTAGATACGCAGTATTTT	CSAMTSGRGGLDTQYF
TRBV7-2	TRBJ1-2	.	medium-sized	TGTGCCAGCAGCTTAAGGGGTGACTCCTATGGCTACACCTTC	CASSLRGDSYGYTF
TRBV23-1	TRBJ2-1	.	once	TGCGCCAGCAGCCAATTTCTAGCGTTGAGCTACAATGAGCAGTTCTTC	CASSQFLALSYNEQFF
TRBV18	TRBJ2-6	.	many	TGTGCCAGCTCTCCTCTGTCTGTTCGGTCTGGGGCCAACGTCCTGACTTTC	CASSPLSVRSGANVLTF
TRBV12-5	TRBJ2-7	TRBD2	many	TGTGCTAGTGGCTGGAGCGGGGACTACGAGCAGTACTTC	CASGWSGDYEQYF
TRBV19	TRBJ2-1	TRBD2	many	TGTGCCAGTAGAAGCGGGGCCAATGAGCAGTTCTTC	CASRSGANEQFF
TRBV4-3	TRBJ2-1	.	many	TGCGCCAGCAGCCACGAGGGGCAGGGACCAGTTAGCTCCTACAATGAGCAGTTCTTC	CASSHEGQGPVSSYNEQFF
TRBV12-3/TRBV12-4	TRBJ2-7	.	medium-sized	TGTGCCAGCAGTCCCGGGGTTATCTACGAGCAGTACTTC	CASSPGVIYEQYF
TRBV12-3/TRBV12-4	TRBJ2-2	.	many	TGTGCCAGCAGCCCGAACACCGGGGAGCTGTTTTTT	CASSPNTGELFF
TRBV4-3	TRBJ2-5	TRBD1	many	TGCGCCAGCAGCCAAAGGGGACAGGGCGGAGAGACCCAGTACTTC	CASSQRGQGGETQYF
TRBV20-1	TRBJ2-3	.	many	TGCAGTGCTAAATACGCGGGCACAGATACGCAGTATTTT	CSAKYAGTDTQYF
TRBV30	TRBJ2-7	TRBD1	many	TGTGCCTGGAGGCCGGGACAGGGGACTCCGACCTACGAGCAGTACTTC	CAWRPGQGTPTYEQYF
TRBV7-9	TRBJ2-7	TRBD1	.	TGTGCCAGCAGCTCGAGGGACAGGGGACGAGACGAGCAGTACTTC	CASSSRDRGRDEQYF
TRBV6-5	TRBJ2-3	.	many	TGTGCCAGCAGTTACGCCTCGGTGCGGACAGGCACAGATACGCAGTATTTT	CASSYASVRTGTDTQYF
TRBV6-1	TRBJ1-2	TRBD1	many	TGTGCCAGCAGTGCAGGGGGAAGGAACTTTGGCTACACCTTC	CASSAGGRNFGYTF
TRBV15	TRBJ2-5	TRBD1	many	TGTGCCACCAGCAGAGCCGGGACAGGGAAGGAGACCCAGTACTTC	CATSRAGTGKETQYF
TRBV6-2/TRBV6-3	TRBJ1-1	.	many	TGTGCCAGCACCCAGGGTACCGAAGCTTTCTTT	CASTQGTEAFF
TRBV6-6	TRBJ1-5	.	many	TGTGCCAGCATGGAAGGTACCATACAGCCCCAGCATTTT	CASMEGTIQPQHF
TRBV29-1	TRBJ2-3	TRBD2	many	TGCAGCGCCGTAGGCGGGAGGGCCTTAGATACGCAGTATTTT	CSAVGGRALDTQYF
TRBV7-2	TRBJ2-2	.	many	TGTGCCAGCAGCTTAGCGCCCCATGGGGGCACCGGGGAGCTGTTTTTT	CASSLAPHGGTGELFF
TRBV5-4	TRBJ2-7	.	many	TGTGCCAGCAGCCCCCACAGGGAGGACGAGCAGTACTTC	CASSPHREDEQYF